The following is a T cell receptor (beta chain) sequence with its context. TCRdb's table, derived via immunoSEQ multiplex PCR, lists solely in-frame clones and lacks some. This table has around 100,000 clones, about 87% appearing once. This entry comes from a study of T cell responses to AZD1222 COVID-19 vaccine. Sequencing was performed on peripheral blood, taken on day 0 of AZD1222 vaccination. The sequence derives from an adult in good health.

The CDR3 loop reads CASSVEGGVSEAFF. CDR3 bases: TGTGCCAGCAGCGTAGAGGGGGGAGTGTCTGAAGCTTTCTTT. This chain links TRBV9 with TRBJ1-1; D is possibly TRBD1 (6 bases). This CDR3 contains 14 residues. Trimming pared 0 bases from V and 6 bases from J, leaving 12 bases between. The V gene's germline CDR1 is SGDLS and CDR2 YYNGEE.